These 13 T cell receptor beta chains came from one sample sequenced in a study of somatic mutations in cytotoxic T cells in rheumatoid arthritis. Some clones are missing from TCRdb's copy, which holds only in-frame ones; the method was immunoSEQ multiplex PCR. There are around 13,000 clones in the sample; about 77% occur only once, and roughly a fifth lies in the top ten. The source material was CD8+ T cells sorted from blood. Receptor source: an adult with rheumatoid arthritis.

DNA for the CDR3: TGCGCCAGCAGTCTCGGACAAGCCTTATCTAATGAAAAACTGTTTTTT. It codes for CASSLGQALSNEKLFF. This chain connects TRBV5-1 to TRBJ1-4, with D possibly being TRBD1 (5 bases). Germline lookup yields CDR1 SGHRS and CDR2 YFSETQ. The CDR3 has 16 residues. V gave up 5 bases and J gave up 3 bases, with 17 bases separating them.

This chain uses TRBV28 with TRBJ2-7; TRBD2 is a possible D gene (5 bases). The CDR3 extends over 14 amino acids. In germline, CDR1 is MDHEN, CDR2 SYDVKM. Trimming removed 3 bases from V and 3 bases from J, with 12 bases in between. The CDR3 DNA reads TGTGCCAGCAGTTTTCGCGGGTTGGTCTACGAGCAGTACTTC. It specifies CASSFRGLVYEQYF.

The chain links TRBV6-5 to TRBJ1-1; D is ambiguous. Trimming removed 7 bases at V and 5 bases at J, with 5 bases between. CDR3 size: 10 residues. In germline, CDR1 is MNHEY, CDR2 SVGAGI. CDR3 loop: CASIGTEAFF. The CDR3 DNA is TGTGCCAGCATCGGGACTGAAGCTTTCTTT.

This clone was recorded once. The chain joins TRBV10-3 to TRBJ1-5; 9 positions match TRBD1. Unmatched junction bases numbered 9, after V lost 6 bases and J lost 3 bases. In germline, CDR1 is ENHRY, CDR2 SYGVKD. The CDR3 runs to 16 residues. The CDR3, as DNA: TGTGCCATCAGCGAGGGTTGGACAGGGGACAATCAGCCCCAGCATTTT. Encoded protein: CAISEGWTGDNQPQHF.

The CDR3 sequence: CASSIWGGTKPLEQYF. For the CDR3, the DNA is TGTGCCAGTAGTATCTGGGGAGGGACGAAACCCTTGGAGCAGTACTTC. The chain is built from TRBV19 and TRBJ2-7; 7 bases agree with TRBD2. The V and J ends lost 3 bases and 7 bases, in that order; junction bases with no gene match: 15. The CDR3 has 16 amino acids. Germline V gives CDR1 LNHDA, CDR2 SQIVND (reference sequence).

This chain connects TRBV11-2 to TRBJ2-5; the D gene is possibly TRBD1 (7 bases). The J call may be incorrect, as the DNA end agrees better with TRBJ2-7. CDR1 is SGHAT, CDR2 FQNNGV, per germline. The CDR3 consists of 16 residues. The CDR3 bases are TGTGCCAGCAGCTTAGCCACAGGGGACTTGTCCTACGAGCAGTACTTC. Amino acids: CASSLATGDLSYEQYF.

This rearrangement joins TRBV9 to TRBJ2-3, with D perhaps matching TRBD2 (5 bases). The CDR3 sequence is 14 residues long. Trimming stripped 4 bases from V and 5 bases from J, with 14 bases between. The germline gives CDR1 SGDLS, CDR2 YYNGEE. For the CDR3, the DNA is TGTGCCAGCAGCAATCAATGGGGAGAAGATACGCAGTATTTT. Its translation is CASSNQWGEDTQYF.

This chain links TRBV27 with TRBJ2-7; 10 bases align to TRBD1. CDR1 and CDR2 from the germline V gene are MNHEY and SMNVEV (reference sequence). Trimming took 6 bases from V and 6 from J; bases not matched to a gene: 5. The CDR3 runs 13 residues. The CDR3 loop reads CASRGTGDLEQYF. The CDR3 nucleotides are TGTGCCAGCAGAGGGACAGGGGACCTCGAGCAGTACTTC.

V usage is TRBV7-2 and J usage is TRBJ2-1, with 7 bases lining up with TRBD2. The CDR3 is made up of 16 amino acids. In germline, CDR1 is SGHTA, CDR2 FQGNSA. With V trimmed by 0 bases and J by 1 base, 3 bases remained unmatched. The DNA of the CDR3 is TGTGCCAGCAGCTTAGCGGGGGGGAGGTCCTACAATGAGCAGTTCTTC. It specifies CASSLAGGRSYNEQFF.

V is TRBV28 and J is TRBJ2-1; no firm D call. The V gene lost 2 bases and the J gene lost 0 bases, with 5 bases spanning the gap. CDR1 and CDR2 (germline): MDHEN, SYDVKM. There are 14 residues in the CDR3. CDR3 DNA sequence: TGTGCCAGCAGTTTACGGAGCTCCTACAATGAGCAGTTCTTC. Translated, it gives CASSLRSSYNEQFF.

V usage is TRBV30 and J usage is TRBJ1-3, with D unresolved. The CDR3 loop spans 12 amino acids. CDR1 and CDR2 (germline): GTSNPN, SVGIG (reference sequence). With 3 bases removed from V and 3 bases from J, the gap between germline ends came to 6 bases. The CDR3: CAWRTLGNTIYF. Written as DNA, the CDR3 is TGTGCCTGGAGGACACTTGGAAACACCATATATTTT.

The rearrangement links TRBV28 to TRBJ2-7, with unresolved D. The CDR3 is 12 residues long. The V gene's germline CDR1 is MDHEN and CDR2 SYDVKM. Between the trimmed V and J ends, which lost 4 bases and 7 bases, there was a span of 11 bases. The CDR3 nucleotides read TGTGCCAGCAGTTACCCCCTGCGGGAGCAGTACTTC. It yields the protein CASSYPLREQYF.

This chain links TRBV7-9 with TRBJ2-7; TRBD1 is a possible D gene (5 bases). Germline lookup yields CDR1 SEHNR and CDR2 FQNEAQ (reference sequence). The CDR3 loop spans 13 amino acids. Trimming removed 5 bases at V and 4 bases at J, with 12 bases between. CDR3 residues: CASSLNGAYEQYF. CDR3 in DNA: TGTGCCAGCAGCCTAAATGGGGCGTACGAGCAGTACTTC.